The next 14 T cell receptor beta chains were all read from a single sample in a study of blood T cell repertoires in COVID-19. Here immunoSEQ multiplex PCR was the method, and the copy in TCRdb shows in-frame clones only, minus some. The sample contains nearly 110,000 clones, about four fifths of which appear only once. Sequences were obtained from peripheral blood. These receptors came from a man aged 65 to 79 with acute or convalescent COVID-19.

V gene TRBV5-1 combines with J gene TRBJ2-3, with a tentative D call TRBD2 (6 bases). Trimming shortened V by 7 bases and J by 2 bases, and 14 bases separated the two germline ends. The CDR3 has 14 residues. CDR1 and CDR2 from the germline V gene are SGHRS and YFSETQ. CDR3 residues: CASSREASTDTQYF. The CDR3 DNA reads TGCGCCAGCTCCAGGGAGGCCTCCACAGATACGCAGTATTTT.

This chain links TRBV2 with TRBJ1-1; the D is unclear. The V gene's germline CDR1 is SNHLY and CDR2 FYNNEI. This CDR3 region has 12 residues. The V end was cut by 8 bases, the J end by 3 bases, with 10 bases between. The CDR3 DNA follows: TGTGCCAGCGAGGGAGGGCACACTGAAGCTTTCTTT. It encodes CASEGGHTEAFF.

The gene calls are TRBV3-1 (or the pseudogene TRBV3-2) and TRBJ1-1, with D unresolved. Germline loops: CDR1 LGHDT, CDR2 YNNKEL (reference sequence). The CDR3 has 14 residues. Trimming removed 1 base at V and 6 bases at J, with 12 bases between. For the CDR3, the DNA is TGTGCCAGCAGCCAAGGGGCCGGAATCCCTGAAGCTTTCTTT. Protein product: CASSQGAGIPEAFF.

This chain connects TRBV14 to TRBJ1-1, with D possibly being TRBD1 (5 bases). CDR1 and CDR2 (germline): SGHDN, FVKESK. V was clipped by 4 bases and J by 1 base, with 10 bases between them. The CDR3 runs 14 residues. CDR3 residues: CASSLKTGNTEAFF. Written as DNA, the CDR3 is TGTGCCAGCAGCCTAAAAACAGGGAACACTGAAGCTTTCTTT.

The gene calls are TRBV9 and TRBJ2-2; TRBD1 agrees at 8 bases. The germline V gene encodes CDR1 SGDLS and CDR2 YYNGEE. CDR3 size: 16 residues. Losses at the gene ends were 0 bases for V and 4 bases for J; bases not matched to a gene: 5. CDR3 sequence reads: CASSVGARGPTGELFF. For the CDR3, the DNA is TGTGCCAGCAGCGTAGGCGCCAGGGGGCCCACCGGGGAGCTGTTTTTT.

The chain has TRBV5-1 and TRBJ1-5; 11 bases are shared with TRBD1. Germline V gene sequence: CDR1 SGHRS, CDR2 YFSETQ. CDR3 length: 16 amino acids. V shed 1 base and J 4 bases; nucleotides not matched to a gene: 4. The CDR3 bases are TGCGCCAGCAGCTTGAGTGGGACAGGGGGGAATCAGCCCCAGCATTTT. This gives the protein CASSLSGTGGNQPQHF.

The J gene is TRBJ2-1, the V gene TRBV19; 9 bases line up with TRBD1. CDR3 length equals 16 residues. V was pared by 3 bases and J by 3 bases, with 6 bases of the junction left unmatched. Per the germline V gene, CDR1 is LNHDA and CDR2 is SQIVND (reference sequence). The CDR3 protein is CASSITGGQGYNEQFF. CDR3 nucleotides: TGTGCCAGTAGTATTACTGGGGGACAGGGCTACAATGAGCAGTTCTTC. Combining the CDR3 with reference TRBV19 and TRBJ2-1 gives the whole variable domain DGGITQSPKYLFRKEGQNVTLSCEQNLNHDAMYWYRQDPGQGLRLIYYSQIVNDFQKGDIAEGYSVSREKKESFPLTVTSAQKNPTAFYLCASSITGGQGYNEQFFGPGTRLTVL.

The chain carries TRBV6-5 and TRBJ2-7; TRBD1 matches 11 bases. CDR1 and CDR2 from the germline V gene are MNHEY and SVGAGI. The length of the CDR3 is 14 residues. Germline trimming cut 6 bases from V and 6 bases from J; bases unmatched to any gene: 7. The chain's CDR3 is CASRLGQGGSEQYF. The CDR3 DNA reads as TGTGCCAGCAGGTTGGGACAGGGGGGGAGCGAGCAGTACTTC.

This chain connects TRBV7-6 to TRBJ2-7; the match to TRBD1 covers 7 bases. The CDR3 extends over 17 amino acids. Germline V gene lookup returns CDR1 SGHVS and CDR2 FNYEAQ. Germline trimming cut 5 bases from V and 2 bases from J; bases unmatched to any gene: 15. In DNA form, the CDR3 reads TGTGCCAGCAGCCTCGGTGGGAAGGGGGCTTTAGCCTACGAGCAGTACTTC. This codes for CASSLGGKGALAYEQYF. Variable domain in full (rest from reference TRBV7-6 and TRBJ2-7): GAGVSQSPRYKVTKRGQDVALRCDPISGHVSLYWYRQALGQGPEFLTYFNYEAQQDKSGLPNDRFSAERPEGSISTLTIQRTEQRDSAMYRCASSLGGKGALAYEQYFGPGTRLTVT.

V is TRBV20-1 and J is TRBJ1-2; 8 bases are a match to TRBD1. Germline CDR1 reads DFQATT; CDR2 reads SNEGSKA (reference sequence). V trimming: 3 bases; J trimming: 5 bases; junction bases outside the gene matches: 5. There are 13 residues in the CDR3. As DNA, the CDR3 is TGCAGTGCTAGTGGACAGGGAACATATGGCTACACCTTC. Protein sequence: CSASGQGTYGYTF.

The chain carries TRBV7-6 and TRBJ2-1; a possible D gene is TRBD1 (5 bases). CDR1 and CDR2 from the germline V gene are SGHVS and FNYEAQ. The ends were cut back, 4 bases at V and 12 bases at J, with 13 bases in the middle. The CDR3 length is 12 residues. In DNA form, the CDR3 reads TGTGCCAGCAGCTCCCAGGGAATTTCGCAGTTCTTC. As protein: CASSSQGISQFF.

The chain joins TRBV7-3 to TRBJ1-2; TRBD1 matches 7 bases. CDR3 length: 13 amino acids. Germline V lookup: CDR1 SGHTA, CDR2 FQGTGA. With 5 bases clipped from V and 4 bases from J, the junction kept 4 bases outside the gene matches. CDR3 sequence reads: CASSPGQLYGYTF. In nucleotides, the CDR3 is TGTGCCAGCAGCCCGGGACAGCTCTATGGCTACACCTTC.

The V call is TRBV19, the J call TRBJ2-3, with a tentative D call TRBD2 (7 bases). CDR3 length equals 17 residues. The ends were cut back, 3 bases at V and 2 bases at J, with 18 bases in the middle. The V gene's germline CDR1 is LNHDA and CDR2 SQIVND (reference sequence). The CDR3 sequence: CASSIKGGGGSTDTQYF. CDR3 nucleotides: TGTGCCAGTAGTATTAAGGGTGGCGGGGGCTCCACAGATACGCAGTATTTT.

This clone was detected only a few times. The chain is built from TRBV18 and TRBJ2-1; the D gene is possibly TRBD2 (6 bases). Germline CDR1 and CDR2: KGHSH and LQKENI. Between the trimmed V and J ends, which lost 0 bases and 0 bases, there was a span of 15 bases. The CDR3 covers 18 residues. The chain's CDR3 is CASSPPIGTVSSYNEQFF. The CDR3 DNA sequence: TGTGCCAGCTCACCACCGATCGGGACTGTTAGCTCCTACAATGAGCAGTTCTTC. The complete variable domain, with remaining parts taken from reference TRBV18 and TRBJ2-1, reads NAGVMQNPRHLVRRRGQEARLRCSPMKGHSHVYWYRQLPEEGLKFMVYLQKENIIDESGMPKERFSAEFPKEGPSILRIQQVVRGDSAAYFCASSPPIGTVSSYNEQFFGPGTRLTVL.